The text below deals with one TCR beta chain. This clonotype was seen ten or more times. What this receptor recognizes is not known. No much larger clone is present one base from it, and per-base qualities are unavailable. The library came from RACE. The sample was run on a NextSeq 500. During library preparation, unique molecular identifiers were attached to individual cDNA molecules so that TCRs could be counted in a quantitative, reproducible way. From each blood RNA sample, both TCR alpha and TCR beta chains were sequenced. The paper's data handling went like this. A median of around 96,000 TCRs per sample was observed, with a range of 23,224 to 690,600. The Decombinator software suite was used to annotate V, J and CDR3 in the TCR reads. For the PS versus PT1 abundance plots, all samples were subsampled to the same number of TCRs (28,000). TCRs were defined as expanded if absent before sensitization and observed at least eight times at the 2-week time point. TCRdb reworked the public reads: Q25 trimming with fastp, MiXCR clone assembly, productive beta chains retained. CDR3 protein sequences are deduplicated, and each keeps its most common genes and DNA. The V and J calls come from TCRdb's annotation, not from the publication. This sample holds about 380,000 distinct CDR3 sequences; 5.1% were observed only once. Together, the top ten hold 2.5% to 3% of the sample.

The data belong to a study of human T cells and chemical hapten exposure (dated by TCRdb to about 2021). In terms of the full investigation: For sensitization, 2% DPC in acetone was applied to an approximately 2 cm by approximately 2 cm area of upper inner arm skin. Throughout the roughly 24-week study period, patients were also given weekly therapeutic DPC doses on the scalp. Patch testing was performed on the upper back with Finn chambers containing 0.01% DPC, and the patch tests were scored after 6 days according to International Contact Dermatitis Research Group standards. Alopecia areata with under or over 50% scalp involvement, alopecia totalis and alopecia universalis were represented in the patient cohort, which was mostly female. Libraries were pooled for sequencing, and variation in per-sample TCR yields was attributed mainly to small differences in library volumes within the pool. The study tracked peripheral blood TCR repertoire changes in vivo during primary and secondary sensitization to the hapten diphenylcyclopropenone (DPC) in alopecia patients. Blood samples were taken from patients before sensitization (week 0) and at 2, 6 and about 24 weeks after DPC sensitization. About 30 alopecia patients provided blood for TCR sequencing at one to four time points (pre-sensitization, 2, 6 and 24 weeks).

The time point label here, explained by the study, means: pre-sensitization, week 0. Explained via the paper, the treatment or condition label denotes: therapeutic diphenylcyclopropenone sensitization with weekly scalp DPC. Blood at each patch-test visit was drawn before the patch test was applied. To be eligible, patients had to be aged 18 to 70, diagnosed with alopecia and judged suitable for DPC therapy, while pregnant patients were excluded. Total RNA was isolated from unfractionated whole blood collected in Tempus Blood RNA tubes. Results the study describes overall, beyond this receptor: No change with DPC sensitization was found in the number of TCRs above 1 in 1000 frequency, and no evidence of global repertoire structure alterations was found. Because every patient had alopecia, a presumed autoimmune disease, the patients' immune response might differ from that of healthy individuals. The number of PT1 expanded TCRs positively correlated with patch test score, significant at thresholds 8, 16 and 32 but not 4. Compared with pre-sensitization or healthy control sets, expanded TCRs formed significantly more large CDR3 similarity clusters, which is consistent with antigen-driven responses. Repeated subsampling changed both the strength of the expansion versus patch-test correlation and the threshold at which that correlation became significant.

The germline V gene supplies CDR1 SQVTM and CDR2 ANQGSEA. V is reduced by 3 bases and J by 3 bases, leaving a spacing of 14 bases between them. The CDR3 covers 14 residues, taking in both the cysteine and the phenylalanine. Solely the CDR3 DNA is kept, with 42 bases framed from the first base. The receptor comes from a woman between 45 and 65 years old with alopecia areata. Some clones in this sample may be carry-over from other donors' samples. This specimen consisted of whole blood, obtained in connection with sensitization to the hapten diphenylcyclopropenone (DPC). The chain is encoded by TRBV29-1 joined to TRBJ1-1, with no D gene named confidently. In nucleotide form, the sequence is TGCAGCGTTGATTTGAGGAGGTCGGACACTGAAGCTTTCTTT. This codes for CSVDLRRSDTEAFF.